The present entry profiles one T cell receptor (beta chain) with its context. What it recognizes is unknown. This specimen belongs to a study of blood T cells in healthy people across ages. The study, taken as a whole, reports: Unknown CMV status may confound age-related changes in expanded clones.

Next came a second PCR, run for about 6 to 12 cycles, which used a sample-barcoded 5' primer along with a J-beta primer mix. TCRdb itself ran the 5' RACE reads through MiXCR, one entry per CDR3 protein. This table has about 590,000 distinct CDR3 sequences, approximately 30% appearing once. The CDR3 totals 12 residues. CDR1 and CDR2 (germline): MGHDK, SYGVNS. V lost 5 bases to trimming and J lost 5 bases, with 9 bases between them. Sequencing used blood. The TCR sequence derives from a woman older than 75 in good health. This chain links TRBV25-1 with TRBJ1-1, with no clear D. CDR3 in amino acids: CASSQRVTEAFF. CDR3 coding DNA: TGTGCCAGCAGTCAAAGGGTAACTGAAGCTTTCTTT.